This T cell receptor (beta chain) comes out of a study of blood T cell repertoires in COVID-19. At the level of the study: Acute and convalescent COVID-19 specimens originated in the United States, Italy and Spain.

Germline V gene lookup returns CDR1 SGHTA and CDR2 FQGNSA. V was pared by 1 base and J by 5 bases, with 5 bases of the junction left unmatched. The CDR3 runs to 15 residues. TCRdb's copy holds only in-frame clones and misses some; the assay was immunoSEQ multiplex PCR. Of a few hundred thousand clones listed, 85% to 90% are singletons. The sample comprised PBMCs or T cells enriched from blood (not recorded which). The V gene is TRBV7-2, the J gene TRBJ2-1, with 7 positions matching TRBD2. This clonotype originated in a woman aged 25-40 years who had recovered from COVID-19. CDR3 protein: CASSLVSLADNEQFF. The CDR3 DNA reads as TGTGCCAGCAGCTTAGTTTCGCTAGCGGACAATGAGCAGTTCTTC. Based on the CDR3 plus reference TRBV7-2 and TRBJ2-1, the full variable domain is GAGVSQSPSNKVTEKGKDVELRCDPISGHTALYWYRQSLGQGLEFLIYFQGNSAPDKSGLPSDRFSAERTGGSVSTLTIQRTQQEDSAVYLCASSLVSLADNEQFFGPGTRLTVL.